This TCR beta chain was found in a study of blood T cell repertoires in COVID-19. About the study: The origin of the acute and convalescent COVID-19 samples was the United States, Italy and Spain.

Clones were read by immunoSEQ multiplex PCR, and TCRdb kept only the in-frame ones, dropping some. Of more than 85,000 clones listed, roughly nine tenths are singletons. Trimming pared 0 bases from V and 5 bases from J, leaving 17 bases between. Germline V gene lookup returns CDR1 LGHDT and CDR2 YNNKEL (reference sequence). The CDR3 has 16 residues. The chain combines TRBV3-1 (or the pseudogene TRBV3-2) with TRBJ2-7; possible D gene TRBD1, 6 bases. This receptor was taken from a man aged 55-75 years with acute or convalescent COVID-19. Sequences were obtained from peripheral blood. CDR3 sequence (DNA): TGTGCCAGCAGCCAAGAGGGGTTTACAGGGATGAACGAGCAGTACTTC. Translated: CASSQEGFTGMNEQYF.